Listed below are T cell receptor beta chains from one sample, sequenced in a study of cytomegalovirus exposure and HLA in healthy donors. Assay: immunoSEQ multiplex PCR; the TCRdb copy retains only in-frame clones and omits some. The sample consists of about 87,000 clones, about four fifths of them appearing once. Specimen: PBMCs. The receptors here all came from a woman aged 40-49 years in good health and CMV-seronegative. The CDR3 runs from the conserved cysteine through the conserved F or W. The order of the fields is V gene, J gene, clone size, D gene, CDR3 DNA, CDR3 protein. A D gene is named only where the DNA matches it firmly. Size values are once, few and many counts, or a class for expanded clones, and some rows have none.

TRBV28	TRBJ2-7	-	TRBD1	TGTGCGGCCGGGGACAGGGTTGTGGGTGAGCAGTACTTC	CAAGDRVVGEQYF
TRBV5-6	TRBJ2-4	-	TRBD1	TGTGCCAGCAGCTTGGACTGGACAGGGACTCAGTACTTC	CASSLDWTGTQYF
TRBV15	TRBJ1-2	-	-	TGTGCCACCAGCAGAGATCGGTTTAACTATGGCTACACCTTC	CATSRDRFNYGYTF
TRBV9	TRBJ1-6	once	TRBD1	TGTGCCAGCAGCGTAGCAGGACAGGGGCATTCACCCCTCCACTTT	CASSVAGQGHSPLHF
TRBV7-9	TRBJ1-5	-	TRBD1	TGTGCCAGCAGGGCAGGGGGAGGTCAGCCCCAGCATTTT	CASRAGGGQPQHF
TRBV4-1	TRBJ1-1	once	-	TGCGCCAGCAGCCAAGACCTGCGGAACGAAGCTTTCTTT	CASSQDLRNEAFF
TRBV7-6	TRBJ1-5	-	TRBD1	TGTGCCAGCAGCTTAGGGCCGGGACAGGGGAATCAGCCCCAGCATTTT	CASSLGPGQGNQPQHF
TRBV4-1	TRBJ2-1	-	TRBD2	TGCGCCAGCAGCCAAGATCCTAGCGGGGGTGAGCAGTTCTTC	CASSQDPSGGEQFF
TRBV6-1	TRBJ1-5	-	-	TGTGCCAGCAGTGAAGCGCCCAGCTTTTATAGCAATCAGCCCCAGAATTTT	CASSEAPSFYSNQPQNF
TRBV6-4	TRBJ2-3	-	-	TGTGCCAGCAGTGAGGAGGGTACAGGCACAGATACGCAGTATTTT	CASSEEGTGTDTQYF
TRBV2	TRBJ1-4	-	-	TGTGCCAGCGGGGGCCTTAATGAAAAACTGTTTTTT	CASGGLNEKLFF
TRBV2	TRBJ1-4	-	-	TGTGCCAGCAGTGTTGGGCCGACTAATGAAAAACTGTTTTTT	CASSVGPTNEKLFF
TRBV5-4	TRBJ1-2	-	-	TGTGCCAGCAGCGGACGGGACACTGAGAACTATGGCTACACCTTC	CASSGRDTENYGYTF
TRBV5-1	TRBJ1-3	-	-	TGCGCCAGCAGCCCCTATGCGGACAATGGAAACACCATATATTTT	CASSPYADNGNTIYF
TRBV4-1	TRBJ2-4	few	-	TGCGCCAGCAGCCAAGTCGGAGGGGTGAACATTCAGTACTTC	CASSQVGGVNIQYF
TRBV5-7	TRBJ2-7	-	-	TGTGCCAGCAGGTTCAGGTCCTACGAGCAGTACTTC	CASRFRSYEQYF
TRBV29-1	TRBJ1-2	once	TRBD1	TGCAGCGCCCGAACGGGACAGGCTAACTATGGCTACACCTTC	CSARTGQANYGYTF
TRBV19	TRBJ2-1	-	TRBD1	TGTGCCAGTAGTGCCCCTTACAGGGGATACAATGAGCAGTTCTTC	CASSAPYRGYNEQFF
TRBV5-1	TRBJ2-7	-	TRBD1	TGCGCCAGCAGCTCAGCCGGGACAGGGGCCCTAGACGAGCAGTACTTC	CASSSAGTGALDEQYF
TRBV7-8	TRBJ2-1	few	TRBD1	TGTGCCAGCAGCCCATGGACAGGCTACAATGAGCAGTTCTTC	CASSPWTGYNEQFF
TRBV4-3	TRBJ2-5	-	-	TGCGCCAGCAGCCAAGACATCGCAGGGAAGACCCAGTACTTC	CASSQDIAGKTQYF
TRBV5-6	TRBJ2-3	-	TRBD2	TGTGCCAGCAGCTCCCTGGTCGGCGGGGGGGCAATAGATACGCAGTATTTT	CASSSLVGGGAIDTQYF
TRBV14	TRBJ1-5	-	TRBD1	TGTGCCAGCAGCGGTGACAGGGGTCAGCCCCAGCATTTT	CASSGDRGQPQHF
TRBV4-3	TRBJ2-7	few	-	TGCGCCAGCAGCCAAGATTCCGACAGGAAGACCGAGCAGTACTTC	CASSQDSDRKTEQYF
TRBV6-1	TRBJ1-1	-	-	TGTGCCAGTGGGGGGTACACTGAAGCTTTCTTT	CASGGYTEAFF
TRBV5-1	TRBJ1-1	-	TRBD1	TGCGCCAGCAGCTTGCGAGACAGGGGTACGACTGAAGCTTTCTTT	CASSLRDRGTTEAFF
TRBV9	TRBJ2-7	-	TRBD2	TGTGCCAGCAGCGTAGGCGGGGGGCCCCGCTCCTACGAGCAGTACTTC	CASSVGGGPRSYEQYF
TRBV9	TRBJ2-2	-	TRBD2	TGTGCCAGCAGCCCCTCGAAACCAACTAGCGGGGGGGACACCGGGGAGCTGTTTTTT	CASSPSKPTSGGDTGELFF
TRBV5-1	TRBJ2-5	-	TRBD2	TGCGCCAGCAGCTCCTACCAAGCGGGGGGGCTAGAGACCCAGTACTTC	CASSSYQAGGLETQYF
TRBV29-1	TRBJ2-7	-	TRBD2	TGCAGCGCCACGGGGGGGGCAGGGCGCTCCTACGAGCAGTACTTC	CSATGGAGRSYEQYF
TRBV10-3	TRBJ2-3	-	TRBD2	TGTGCCATCAGCGGGACTAGCGGGGGGGCGGATACGCAGTATTTT	CAISGTSGGADTQYF